The sample holds a few counts of the clone carrying this TCR beta chain. The target antigen is unknown. The sample originates from a study of glioma-infiltrating T cells. General study results and limits: Only very few CDR3 sequences appeared in both tissue and blood.

Amplification of TCR alpha and beta CDR3 regions from RNA used iRepertoire nested multiplex PCR. Input was roughly 85-400 ng of tissue mRNA or PBMC total RNA. In TCRdb, the multiplex PCR reads were re-called with MiXCR into one record per CDR3 protein. The table records more than 110,000 distinct CDR3 sequences, about 39% of them present only once. CDR3 length: 14 amino acids. Germline-derived CDR1 and CDR2 are LGHNA and YNFKEQ. V gave up 3 bases and J gave up 2 bases, with 8 bases separating them. This sequence joins TRBV4-2 and TRBJ1-3, with D unclear. The clonotype originates from a human donor with low-grade glioma or glioblastoma, undergoing nonglioma brain surgery, or in good health (not recorded which). The sample comprised glioma tissue, nonneoplastic brain tissue, or PBMCs (not recorded which). The CDR3, as DNA: TGTGCCAGCAGCCAGTCGGAGACTGGAAACACCATATATTTT. It translates to CASSQSETGNTIYF.